Shown below are 21 T cell receptor beta chains from a single sample sequenced in a study of blood T cells in healthy people across ages. A second PCR, run for about 6 to 11 cycles, used a sample-barcoded 5' primer plus a J-beta primer mix. From the 5' RACE reads, TCRdb called clonotypes with MiXCR, one entry per CDR3 protein. Seen here are 590,000 or so distinct CDR3 sequences, about 30% observed once, and the top ten hold less than 20%. Sequencing used blood. The receptors were gathered from an elderly woman in good health.

This clonotype was seen ten or more times. CDR3 amino acids: CASSFRETSGENEQFF. CDR3 nucleotide sequence: TGTGCCAGCAGTTTCCGGGAGACTAGCGGGGAAAATGAGCAGTTCTTC. The J gene is TRBJ2-1, the V gene TRBV12-3 or TRBV12-4; 11 positions match TRBD2. The CDR3 consists of 16 residues. J lost 7 bases, V lost 3 bases, and 8 bases had no gene match.

At least ten counts were recorded for this clonotype. V usage is TRBV6-1 and J usage is TRBJ2-7; no clear D gene. Germline lookup yields CDR1 MNHNS and CDR2 SASEGT. The CDR3 sequence is 13 residues long. Trimming took off 7 bases at V and 3 bases at J, with 13 bases between the two ends. CDR3 in amino acids: CASNLASRYEQYF. In DNA, the CDR3 is TGTGCCAGCAATCTCGCTTCCCGCTACGAGCAGTACTTC.

The table lists this clonotype with many counts. The V gene is TRBV4-2, the J gene TRBJ1-5; D uncertain. This CDR3 spans 15 amino acids. Germline values: CDR1 LGHNA, CDR2 YNFKEQ. Between the trimmed V and J ends, which lost 1 base and 4 bases, there was a span of 11 bases. The CDR3 spells CASSQGLEGNQPQHF. CDR3 nucleotide sequence: TGTGCCAGCAGCCAAGGCTTGGAGGGAAATCAGCCCCAGCATTTT.

Points on this clonotype: A much larger clone is a single base away; this may be a read error. The chain uses TRBV5-1 and TRBJ2-2, with 9 bases aligning to TRBD1. This CDR3 has 15 amino acids. Germline CDR1 SGHRS, CDR2 YFSETQ. CDR3 sequence (DNA): TGCGCCGGCAGCTTGGACAGGGGGAACACCGGGGAGCTGTTTTTT. Its translation: CAGSLDRGNTGELFF.

A word on this clonotype: A much larger clone differs from this one at a single base, so this may be a read error. V usage is TRBV7-6 and J usage is TRBJ2-7, with 9 positions matching TRBD1. The J call may not be correct, given that the DNA end is closer to TRBJ2-5. The CDR3 is 16 amino acids. The germline CDR1 and CDR2 sequences are SGHVS and FNYEAQ. CDR3 sequence reads: CANSSTDRGRRETQYF. CDR3 nucleotide sequence: TGTGCCAACAGCTCGACGGACAGGGGAAGGCGAGAGACCCAGTACTTC.

This clonotype came up many times. The chain has TRBV5-1 and TRBJ2-3, with TRBD2 identical over 10 bases. V lost 4 bases to trimming and J lost 6 bases; unmatched junction nucleotides: 11. Germline V gives CDR1 SGHRS, CDR2 YFSETQ. This CDR3 comprises 16 residues. The DNA for the CDR3 is TGCGCCAGCAGCAAAGTTTTAGCGGGGGGCGCGGATACGCAGTATTTT. This translates into CASSKVLAGGADTQYF.

This clonotype was picked up a small number of times. The CDR3 bases are TGTGCCAGCAGCCCCTCGAGGACAGGGGGATTCGGCGAAAAACTGTTTTTT. Its protein is CASSPSRTGGFGEKLFF. V is TRBV5-6 and J is TRBJ1-4, with 10 bases that match TRBD1. Germline trimming cut 4 bases from V and 8 bases from J; bases unmatched to any gene: 14. The V gene's germline CDR1 is SGHDT and CDR2 YYEEEE. The CDR3 is 17 amino acids. Complete variable domain (other parts from reference TRBV5-6 and TRBJ1-4): DAGVTQSPTHLIKTRGQQVTLRCSPKSGHDTVSWYQQALGQGPQFIFQYYEEEERQRGNFPDRFSGHQFPNYSSELNVNALLLGDSALYLCASSPSRTGGFGEKLFFGSGTQLSVL.

This clonotype was seen a handful of times. A read error may explain this, as a much larger clone is one base away. The chain is built from TRBV7-2 and TRBJ2-7, with 10 bases fitting TRBD2. The trim removed 3 bases at V and 1 base at J, leaving 3 bases unmatched. Germline lookup yields CDR1 SGHTA and CDR2 FQGNSA. The CDR3 has 15 amino acids. The CDR3 DNA reads TGTGCCAGCAGCTTGTATAGCGGGGGGTCCTACGAGCAGTACTTC. This gives the protein CASSLYSGGSYEQYF.

Here the CDR3 reads CASSLGGGFGEQYF. DNA for the CDR3: TGTGCCAGCAGCTTGGGGGGAGGGTTCGGCGAGCAGTACTTC. The genes are TRBV5-6 and TRBJ2-5, with TRBD2 matching 7 bases. The end of the DNA fits TRBJ2-7 better, so the J call may be wrong. The CDR3 consists of 14 residues. Germline V CDR1 and CDR2: SGHDT, YYEEEE.

This clonotype was counted at least ten times. V usage is TRBV5-1 and J usage is TRBJ1-2; D perhaps matches TRBD1 (5 bases). This CDR3 comprises 14 residues. The V gene lost 4 bases and the J gene lost 4 bases, with 14 bases spanning the gap. Per the germline V gene, CDR1 is SGHRS and CDR2 is YFSETQ. The CDR3 here is CASSLAGEGYGYTF. The CDR3 DNA is TGCGCCAGCAGCCTCGCGGGGGAGGGCTATGGCTACACCTTC. Drawing the rest from reference TRBV5-1 and TRBJ1-2, the complete variable domain is KAGVTQTPRYLIKTRGQQVTLSCSPISGHRSVSWYQQTPGQGLQFLFEYFSETQRNKGNFPGRFSGRQFSNSRSEMNVSTLELGDSALYLCASSLAGEGYGYTFGSGTRLTVV.

The chain is built from TRBV2 and TRBJ2-7; tentatively, D is TRBD1 (8 bases). The CDR3 extends over 14 amino acids. Germline V gives CDR1 SNHLY, CDR2 FYNNEI. Trimming pared 8 bases from V and 5 bases from J, leaving 19 bases between. The CDR3 spells CASERTGGVNEQYF. CDR3 bases: TGTGCCAGCGAGAGAACAGGGGGGGTAAACGAGCAGTACTTC.

This clonotype occurred a few times. The chain recombines TRBV12-3 or TRBV12-4 with TRBJ1-5; the D gene is possibly TRBD1 (5 bases). V was trimmed by 7 bases and J by 3 bases, leaving 16 bases between them. CDR3 length equals 15 residues. CDR3 amino acids: CASTQGSGINQPQHF. DNA for the CDR3: TGTGCCAGCACCCAAGGGTCAGGGATCAATCAGCCCCAGCATTTT.

This chain links TRBV24-1 with TRBJ2-3; TRBD1 aligns across 9 bases. Germline V gene lookup returns CDR1 KGHDR and CDR2 SFDVKD. The CDR3 totals 14 residues. V was clipped by 4 bases and J by 9 bases; unmatched bases: 7. DNA for the CDR3: TGTGCCACCAGTGACCAAATAACAGGGGGCACGCAGTATTTT. Translation: CATSDQITGGTQYF.

The chain employs TRBV5-4 and TRBJ2-3; 7 nucleotides align to TRBD1. The germline V gene encodes CDR1 SGHNT and CDR2 YYREEE (reference sequence). Trimming took 4 bases from V and 5 from J; bases not matched to a gene: 13. The CDR3 spans 16 residues. The DNA for the CDR3 is TGTGCCAGCAGCCCCCTCGAGACAGGGTATGGAGATACGCAGTATTTT. Translating gives CASSPLETGYGDTQYF.

This clonotype was seen many times. J is TRBJ2-3 and V is TRBV7-2, with D possibly being TRBD1 (5 bases). Trimming left V 2 bases short and J 0 bases short, with 15 bases between. This CDR3 contains 17 residues. The V gene's germline CDR1 is SGHTA and CDR2 FQGNSA. CDR3 sequence reads: CASSLRRSTASTDTQYF. DNA of the CDR3: TGTGCCAGCAGCTTAAGACGTTCGACAGCCAGCACAGATACGCAGTATTTT.

The chain couples TRBV30 to TRBJ1-2; possible D gene TRBD1, 5 bases. CDR3 length: 12 amino acids. Germline V gene sequence: CDR1 GTSNPN, CDR2 SVGIG (reference sequence). V lost 8 bases and J 12 bases, leaving 22 bases between the germline ends. CDR3 sequence: CAHSGTGGSHTF. The DNA of the CDR3 is TGTGCCCACTCGGGGACTGGGGGTAGCCACACCTTC.

The sample holds a few counts of this clonotype. The rearrangement uses TRBV6-1 and TRBJ2-7, with no clear D. Germline CDR1 is MNHNS and CDR2 is SASEGT. The CDR3 spans 13 residues. The V and J ends lost 6 bases and 5 bases respectively, with 14 bases between them. The CDR3 nucleotides are TGTGCCAGCAGGGATAGAAGCCGTGACGAGCAGTACTTC. As protein: CASRDRSRDEQYF.

This clonotype was found many times. This chain uses TRBV5-6 with TRBJ1-2, with D possibly matching TRBD1 (5 bases). Trimming removed 3 bases from V and 4 bases from J, with 22 bases in between. Germline V gene lookup returns CDR1 SGHDT and CDR2 YYEEEE. The CDR3 spans 17 residues. The CDR3 DNA reads as TGTGCCAGCAGCTCTCCAGCAACAGGAGGGTTATTCTATGGCTACACCTTC. Encoded protein: CASSSPATGGLFYGYTF.

This clonotype has at least ten counts. This chain links TRBV29-1 with TRBJ2-1, with a tentative D call TRBD1 (6 bases). CDR3 length equals 11 residues. The V and J ends lost 3 bases and 6 bases respectively, with 6 bases between them. Per the germline V gene, CDR1 is SQVTM and CDR2 is ANQGSEA. The DNA for the CDR3 is TGCAGCGTTGACAGGGGCAATGAGCAGTTCTTC. Encoded protein: CSVDRGNEQFF.

The chain has TRBV6-1 and TRBJ2-6, with unresolved D. Trimming took 7 bases from V and 18 from J, leaving 13 bases between them. Germline V CDR1 and CDR2: MNHNS, SASEGT. This CDR3 is built from 10 residues. In DNA, the CDR3 is TGTGCCAGCACTATACAACCCGGGACTTTC. As protein: CASTIQPGTF.

V is TRBV7-8 and J is TRBJ2-5, with 9 bases matching TRBD1. With 4 bases clipped from V and 2 bases from J, the junction kept 8 bases outside the gene matches. CDR3 length equals 16 residues. Germline V CDR1 and CDR2: SGHVS, FQNEAQ. The CDR3 protein is CASSYLPGQGQETQYF. In DNA, the CDR3 is TGTGCCAGCAGCTATCTACCGGGACAGGGACAAGAGACCCAGTACTTC.